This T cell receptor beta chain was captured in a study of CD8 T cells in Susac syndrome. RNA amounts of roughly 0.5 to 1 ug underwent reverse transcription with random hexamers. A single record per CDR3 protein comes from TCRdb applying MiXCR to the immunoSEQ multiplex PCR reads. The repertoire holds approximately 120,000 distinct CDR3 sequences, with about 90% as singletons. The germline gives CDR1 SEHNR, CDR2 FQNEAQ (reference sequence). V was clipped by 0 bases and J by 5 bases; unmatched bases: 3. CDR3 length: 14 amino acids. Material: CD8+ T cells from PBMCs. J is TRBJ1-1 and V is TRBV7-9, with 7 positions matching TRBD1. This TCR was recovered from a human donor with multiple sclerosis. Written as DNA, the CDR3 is TGTGCCAGCAGCTTAGCAGGGGGCCGTACTGAAGCTTTCTTT. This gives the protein CASSLAGGRTEAFF.